This is a list of T cell receptor beta chains from one sample in a study of beta chain features in type 1 diabetes. Libraries were prepared by immunoSEQ multiplex PCR; TCRdb keeps only in-frame clonotypes and omits some of them. The top ten clones hold just under 0.04% of a sample with 640,000 or so clones, 11% to 15% of them seen once. Sequencing input: naive CD4+ T cells from blood. The receptors stem from a young man with type 1 diabetes. Both conserved end residues are part of each CDR3. A D gene is named only where the DNA matches it firmly. Part of the rows lack a size; the others show once, few, many or a class for expanded clones.

d_call: NA; v_call: TRBV5-6; j_call: TRBJ2-2; clone_size: few; cdr3_nt: TGTGCCAGCAGCCCGCCAACCCACAGGTGGGGCACCGGGGAGCTGTTTTTT; cdr3_aa: CASSPPTHRWGTGELFF
d_call: TRBD2; v_call: TRBV25-1; j_call: TRBJ2-1; clone_size: NA; cdr3_nt: TGTGCCAGCAGTGATACGATGACTAGCGGGGACTACAATGAGCAGTTCTTC; cdr3_aa: CASSDTMTSGDYNEQFF
d_call: NA; v_call: TRBV19; j_call: TRBJ2-7; clone_size: NA; cdr3_nt: TGTGCCAGTAGTATTGGCAGGGGCTACGAGCAGTACTTC; cdr3_aa: CASSIGRGYEQYF
d_call: TRBD2; v_call: TRBV18; j_call: TRBJ2-7; clone_size: NA; cdr3_nt: TGTGCCAGCTCAAGGTCGGCTAGCGGGAGCCGTAGCTCCTACGAGCAGTACTTC; cdr3_aa: CASSRSASGSRSSYEQYF
d_call: NA; v_call: TRBV7-6; j_call: TRBJ1-6; clone_size: NA; cdr3_nt: TGTGCCAGCAGCCTGAATTCACCCCTCCACTTT; cdr3_aa: CASSLNSPLHF
d_call: NA; v_call: TRBV19; j_call: TRBJ1-2; clone_size: NA; cdr3_nt: TGTGCCAGTAGTCCTTTGGCGGATACCTATGGCTACACCTTC; cdr3_aa: CASSPLADTYGYTF
d_call: NA; v_call: TRBV5-4; j_call: TRBJ2-7; clone_size: NA; cdr3_nt: TGTGCCAGCAGCTTGCAGTCCTCCTACGAGCAGTACTTC; cdr3_aa: CASSLQSSYEQYF
d_call: TRBD2; v_call: TRBV11-2; j_call: TRBJ2-1; clone_size: few; cdr3_nt: TGTGCCAGCCGGTCGGGGGAGGGTTCCTACAATGAGCAGTTCTTC; cdr3_aa: CASRSGEGSYNEQFF
d_call: NA; v_call: TRBV5-1; j_call: TRBJ2-7; clone_size: NA; cdr3_nt: TGCGCCAGCAGCCACCGGACGGATCCGGGTGAGCAGTACTTC; cdr3_aa: CASSHRTDPGEQYF
d_call: TRBD2; v_call: TRBV7-6; j_call: TRBJ2-5; clone_size: NA; cdr3_nt: TGTGCCAGACCGAGCGCGGGAGGGCAAGAGACCCAGTACTTC; cdr3_aa: CARPSAGGQETQYF
d_call: NA; v_call: TRBV23-1; j_call: TRBJ1-3; clone_size: few; cdr3_nt: TGCGCCAGCAGTCGACAGGACCTAGGAAACACCATATATTTT; cdr3_aa: CASSRQDLGNTIYF
d_call: NA; v_call: TRBV25-1; j_call: TRBJ2-7; clone_size: NA; cdr3_nt: TGTGCCAGCAGCTACGACCTGGGCTACGAGCAGTACTTC; cdr3_aa: CASSYDLGYEQYF
d_call: NA; v_call: TRBV6-1; j_call: TRBJ1-4; clone_size: few; cdr3_nt: TGTGCCAGCAGTGAAGCTTTGGGGGCTGGGGTCGAAAAACTGTTTTTT; cdr3_aa: CASSEALGAGVEKLFF
d_call: TRBD2; v_call: TRBV18; j_call: TRBJ2-7; clone_size: NA; cdr3_nt: TGTGCCAGCTCACTTTTCGGGGGAGCGGGAGTCCACGAGCAGTACTTC; cdr3_aa: CASSLFGGAGVHEQYF
d_call: TRBD1; v_call: TRBV6-5; j_call: TRBJ1-5; clone_size: few; cdr3_nt: TGTGCCAGCAGTACGGACAGGATAGATCAGCCCCAGCATTTT; cdr3_aa: CASSTDRIDQPQHF
d_call: NA; v_call: TRBV6-4; j_call: TRBJ2-3; clone_size: few; cdr3_nt: TGTGCCAGCAGCGCCGAAGTCACAGATACGCAGTATTTT; cdr3_aa: CASSAEVTDTQYF
d_call: NA; v_call: TRBV25-1; j_call: TRBJ2-7; clone_size: NA; cdr3_nt: TGTGCCAGCAGTGAGGGGTCTTACCCCGAGCAGTACTTC; cdr3_aa: CASSEGSYPEQYF
d_call: NA; v_call: TRBV4-3; j_call: TRBJ1-6; clone_size: NA; cdr3_nt: TGCGCCAGCAGCCAAGATCGGAGGAGTGGATCACCCCTCCACTTT; cdr3_aa: CASSQDRRSGSPLHF
d_call: NA; v_call: TRBV9; j_call: TRBJ2-3; clone_size: few; cdr3_nt: TGTGCCAGCAGCGTAGCCCCTGCCCCAGATACGCAGTATTTT; cdr3_aa: CASSVAPAPDTQYF
d_call: NA; v_call: TRBV5-1; j_call: TRBJ1-1; clone_size: few; cdr3_nt: TGCGCCAGCAGCCCGGGGCGACGGACTGAAGCTTTCTTT; cdr3_aa: CASSPGRRTEAFF
d_call: NA; v_call: TRBV6-1; j_call: TRBJ2-7; clone_size: NA; cdr3_nt: TGTGCCATCCAAAGGAACTACGAGCAGTACTTC; cdr3_aa: CAIQRNYEQYF
d_call: NA; v_call: TRBV14; j_call: TRBJ1-6; clone_size: NA; cdr3_nt: TGTGCCAGCAGCAACCGGGGACGCAATTCACCCCTCCACTTT; cdr3_aa: CASSNRGRNSPLHF